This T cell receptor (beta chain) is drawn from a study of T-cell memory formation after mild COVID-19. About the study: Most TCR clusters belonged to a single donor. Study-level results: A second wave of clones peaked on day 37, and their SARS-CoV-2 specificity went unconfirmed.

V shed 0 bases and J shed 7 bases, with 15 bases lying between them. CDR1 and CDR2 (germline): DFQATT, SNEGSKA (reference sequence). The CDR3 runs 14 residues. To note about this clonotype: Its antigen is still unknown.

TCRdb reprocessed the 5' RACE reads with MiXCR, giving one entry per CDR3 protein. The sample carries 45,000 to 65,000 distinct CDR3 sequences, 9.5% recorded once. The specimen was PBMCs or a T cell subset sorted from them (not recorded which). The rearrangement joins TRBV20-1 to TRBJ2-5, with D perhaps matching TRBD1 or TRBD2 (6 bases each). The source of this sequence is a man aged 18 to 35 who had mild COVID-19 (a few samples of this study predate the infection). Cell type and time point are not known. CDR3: CSAREQGVGGTQYF. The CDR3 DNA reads TGCAGTGCTAGAGAACAGGGAGTGGGGGGGACCCAGTACTTC.